This TCR beta chain was captured in a study of tumor-infiltrating lymphocytes in primary liver carcinoma. About the study: Patients were both men and women, whose ages ran from 30 to 69 years. Findings and caveats of the study: The study found a significantly higher top-250-clone fraction in tumors than in blood (p = 0.039).

A constant-region primer primed TCR beta cDNA synthesis from about 0.55 ug of total RNA. Researchers made the TCR beta libraries by running three nested multiplex PCR rounds with slightly modified ARM-PCR. Forward primers for TRBV1-TRBV30 and a C-beta reverse primer served the first two PCR rounds, at roughly 10 cycles each. TCRdb passed the multiplex PCR reads through MiXCR, listing each CDR3 protein once. Of 200,000 or so distinct CDR3 sequences in the sample, almost 65% are singletons; the top ten hold 5.5% to 9%. Germline values: CDR1 SGHKS, CDR2 YYEKEE (reference sequence). This CDR3 is built from 17 residues. V was shortened by 4 bases and J by 0 bases, with 14 bases between the two germline ends. Germline DNA was extracted too, while blood RNA derived from unsorted whole blood. The table lists this clonotype with a few counts. Its antigen remains unknown.

This TCR was sampled from a woman in her sixties or seventies with primary liver carcinoma and hepatitis B virus infection. The sequenced sample was peripheral blood. This sequence joins TRBV5-5 and TRBJ2-6; no clear D gene. In nucleotides, the CDR3 is TGTGCCAGCAGCCCTACTCTTGCATACTCTGGGGCCAACGTCCTGACTTTC. Translation: CASSPTLAYSGANVLTF.